Described below is a single T cell receptor (beta chain) sequence and its context. Its antigen is not identified. Authors of the study amplified TCR beta CDR3 regions from RNA transcripts. The HTBI primer set was used in a first-round RT-PCR of the TCR CDR3. TCRdb re-called the multiplex PCR reads with MiXCR, one entry per CDR3 protein. The profile shows more than 300,000 distinct CDR3 sequences, more than 12% of them singletons. Uncontrolled infection, other autoimmune disease, pregnancy and lactation each barred patients from inclusion. Around 9.9 ml of fresh peripheral blood supplied the PBMCs. This sample was taken from a study of T cells in Graves' hyperthyroidism and ophthalmopathy. Study-wide points: Ophthalmopathy onset followed model prediction by a median about six months. The blood repertoire included most of the expanded thyroid clonotypes above 0.001.

The CDR3 is 15 amino acids. V was cut by 5 bases and J by 0 bases, with 11 bases left in between. Per the germline V gene, CDR1 is LNHNV and CDR2 is YYDKDF (reference sequence). The chain has TRBV15 and TRBJ1-5; D ambiguous. Material for sequencing was blood. This TCR derives from a woman under 40 with Graves' ophthalmopathy. The CDR3 DNA sequence: TGTGCCACCAGCCTTCAGCCTCATAGCAATCAGCCCCAGCATTTT. It yields the protein CATSLQPHSNQPQHF.